This T cell receptor beta chain was obtained from a study of T cell repertoires in ileal Crohn's disease. Study as a whole: Operated complications were stricturing disease (approximately 60%) and penetrating disease (about 40%). Thiopurines (around 10) or anti-TNF agents (around 17) were given postoperatively to about half.

With regard to this clone: Its antigen is not known.

General study findings and limits: Every patient over 26.8% clonality showed endoscopic recurrence.

Data came from immunoSEQ multiplex PCR; TCRdb stores just in-frame clones and leaves some out. The sample lists more than 11,000 clones, less than 90% occurring once. Germline V gene lookup returns CDR1 SGDLS and CDR2 YYNGEE. V was shortened by 0 bases and J by 1 base, with 23 bases between the two germline ends. The CDR3 runs 19 residues. The source material was ileal tissue. The V gene is TRBV9, the J gene TRBJ2-7; tentatively, D is TRBD2 (7 bases). This TCR derives from an adult with Crohn's disease. The CDR3, as DNA: TGTGCCAGCAGCGTAGCCCCCACCGTGGGGGGGCGAGTTTCCTACGAGCAGTACTTC. It is translated as CASSVAPTVGGRVSYEQYF.